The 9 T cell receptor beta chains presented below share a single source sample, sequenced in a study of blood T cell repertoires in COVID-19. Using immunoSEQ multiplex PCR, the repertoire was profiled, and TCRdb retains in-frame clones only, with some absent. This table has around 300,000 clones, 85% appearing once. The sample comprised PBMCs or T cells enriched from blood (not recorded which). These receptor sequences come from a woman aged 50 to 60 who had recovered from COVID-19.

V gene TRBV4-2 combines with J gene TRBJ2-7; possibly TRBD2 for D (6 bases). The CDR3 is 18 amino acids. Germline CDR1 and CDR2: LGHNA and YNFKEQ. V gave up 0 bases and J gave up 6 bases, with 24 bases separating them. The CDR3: CASSQEALASSGRGEQYF. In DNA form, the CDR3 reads TGTGCCAGCAGCCAAGAAGCCCTAGCCTCAAGCGGGCGGGGCGAGCAGTACTTC.

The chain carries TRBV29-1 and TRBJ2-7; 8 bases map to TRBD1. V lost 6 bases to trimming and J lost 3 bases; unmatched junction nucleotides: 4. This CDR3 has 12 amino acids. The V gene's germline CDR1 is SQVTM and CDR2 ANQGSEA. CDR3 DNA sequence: TGCAGCGTCCGGGGGACAGGCTACGAGCAGTACTTC. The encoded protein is CSVRGTGYEQYF.

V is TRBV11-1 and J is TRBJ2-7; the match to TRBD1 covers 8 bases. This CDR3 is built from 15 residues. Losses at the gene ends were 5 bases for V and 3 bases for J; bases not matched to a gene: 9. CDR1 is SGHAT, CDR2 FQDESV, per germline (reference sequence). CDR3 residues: CASSLRDGQGYEQYF. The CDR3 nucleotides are TGTGCCAGCAGCCTAAGGGACGGACAGGGCTACGAGCAGTACTTC.

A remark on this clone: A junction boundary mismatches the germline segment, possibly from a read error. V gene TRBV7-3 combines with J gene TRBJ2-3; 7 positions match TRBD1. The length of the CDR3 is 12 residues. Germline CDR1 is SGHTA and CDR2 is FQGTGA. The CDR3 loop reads CASSLGGTAKNF. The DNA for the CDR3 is TGTGCCAGCAGCTTAGGTGGGACAGCAAAAAATTTT.

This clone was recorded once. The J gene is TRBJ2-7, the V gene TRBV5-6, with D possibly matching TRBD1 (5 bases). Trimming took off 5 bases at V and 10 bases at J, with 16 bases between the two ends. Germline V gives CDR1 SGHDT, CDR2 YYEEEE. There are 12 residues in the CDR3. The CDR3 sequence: CASSSIRGEQYF. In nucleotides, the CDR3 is TGTGCCAGCAGTTCTATTAGGGGCGAACAGTACTTC.

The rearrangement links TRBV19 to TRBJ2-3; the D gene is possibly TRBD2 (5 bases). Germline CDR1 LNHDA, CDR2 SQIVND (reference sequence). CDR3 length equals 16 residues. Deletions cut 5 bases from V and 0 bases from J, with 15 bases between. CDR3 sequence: CASSLEADPSTDTQYF. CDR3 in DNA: TGTGCCAGTAGTCTGGAAGCGGACCCTAGCACAGATACGCAGTATTTT.

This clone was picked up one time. CDR3 region: CASSPGGRATDTQYF. For the CDR3, the DNA is TGTGCCAGCAGCCCAGGGGGCAGGGCCACAGATACGCAGTATTTT. The chain links TRBV11-3 to TRBJ2-3, with 8 nucleotides matching TRBD1. Trimming at V came to 5 bases and at J to 2 bases, leaving 6 bases not matched to a gene. The CDR3 length is 15 residues. The germline gives CDR1 SGHNT, CDR2 YENEEA.

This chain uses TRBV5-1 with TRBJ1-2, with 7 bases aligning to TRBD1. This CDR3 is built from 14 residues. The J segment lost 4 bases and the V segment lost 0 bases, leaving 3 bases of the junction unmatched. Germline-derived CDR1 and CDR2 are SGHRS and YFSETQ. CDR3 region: CASSLVTGAYGYTF. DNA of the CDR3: TGCGCCAGCAGCTTGGTTACAGGGGCCTATGGCTACACCTTC.

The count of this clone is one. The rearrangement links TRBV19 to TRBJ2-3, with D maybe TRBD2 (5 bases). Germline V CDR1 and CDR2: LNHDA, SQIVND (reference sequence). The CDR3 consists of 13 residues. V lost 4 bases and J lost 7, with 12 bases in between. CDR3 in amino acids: CASSTYPGNTQYF. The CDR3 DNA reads TGTGCCAGTAGTACATATCCGGGGAATACGCAGTATTTT.